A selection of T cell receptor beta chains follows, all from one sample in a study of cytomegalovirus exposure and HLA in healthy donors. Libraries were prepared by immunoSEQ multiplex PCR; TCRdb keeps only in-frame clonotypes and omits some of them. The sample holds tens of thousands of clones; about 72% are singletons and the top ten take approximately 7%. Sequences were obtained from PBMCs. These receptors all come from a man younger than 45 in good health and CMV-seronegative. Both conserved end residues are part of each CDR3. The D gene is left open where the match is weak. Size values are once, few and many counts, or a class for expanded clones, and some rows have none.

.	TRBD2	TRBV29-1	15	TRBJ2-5	CSVTGTSGSRETQYF	TGCAGCGTAACCGGGACTAGCGGGAGTCGAGAGACCCAGTACTTC
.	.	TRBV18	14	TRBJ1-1	CASTSQAGNTEAFF	TGTGCCAGCACCTCTCAGGCCGGCAACACTGAAGCTTTCTTT
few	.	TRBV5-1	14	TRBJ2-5	CASSLAGFGETQYF	TGCGCCAGCAGCTTGGCCGGATTCGGGGAGACCCAGTACTTC
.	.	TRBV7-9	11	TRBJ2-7	CASSPGYEQYF	TGTGCCAGCAGCCCCGGGTACGAGCAGTACTTC
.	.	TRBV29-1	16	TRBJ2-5	CSFRRGGRGDQETQYF	TGCAGCTTTCGAAGGGGGGGGAGAGGGGACCAAGAGACCCAGTACTTC
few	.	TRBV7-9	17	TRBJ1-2	CASSPRGGKKRIDGYTF	TGTGCCAGCAGCCCGCGGGGGGGGAAGAAGAGAATAGATGGCTACACCTTC
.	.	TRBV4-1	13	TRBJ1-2	CASSQQGNYGYTF	TGCGCCAGCAGCCAACAGGGGAACTATGGCTACACCTTC
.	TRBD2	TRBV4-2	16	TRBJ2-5	CASSQDKATGGETQYF	TGTGCCAGCAGCCAAGATAAGGCCACGGGGGGAGAGACCCAGTACTTC
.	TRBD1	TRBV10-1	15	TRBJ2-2	CASSEWTGDTGELFF	TGCGCCAGCAGTGAGTGGACAGGGGACACCGGGGAGCTGTTTTTT
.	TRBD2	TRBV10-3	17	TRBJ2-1	CAISEPSGVSSYNEQFF	TGTGCCATCAGTGAACCTAGCGGGGTCAGCTCCTACAATGAGCAGTTCTTC
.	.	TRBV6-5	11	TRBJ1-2	CASSPGYGYTF	TGTGCCAGCAGTCCAGGCTATGGCTACACCTTC
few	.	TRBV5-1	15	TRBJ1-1	CASSPVRGGGTEAFF	TGCGCCAGCAGCCCGGTACGGGGCGGGGGCACTGAAGCTTTCTTT
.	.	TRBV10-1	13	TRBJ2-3	CASSPTTTDTQYF	TGCGCCAGCAGTCCGACTACAACAGATACGCAGTATTTT
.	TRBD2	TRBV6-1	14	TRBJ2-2	CALAGGPFTGELFF	TGTGCACTAGCGGGAGGGCCGTTCACCGGGGAGCTGTTTTTT
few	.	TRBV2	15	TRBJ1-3	CASRVGDYSGNTIYF	TGTGCCAGCAGAGTGGGGGACTACTCTGGAAACACCATATATTTT
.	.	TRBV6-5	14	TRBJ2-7	CATCPRHNSYEQYF	TGTGCCACCTGCCCTCGACATAACTCCTACGAGCAGTACTTC
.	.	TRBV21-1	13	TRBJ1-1	CASSPLGRTEAFF	TGTGCCAGCAGCCCCCTTGGGAGGACTGAAGCTTTCTTT
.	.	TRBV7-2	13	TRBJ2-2	CASSSQGTGELFF	TGTGCCAGCAGCTCGCAGGGCACCGGGGAGCTGTTTTTT
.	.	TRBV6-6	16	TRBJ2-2	CASSYSSPGSTGELFF	TGTGCCAGCAGCTACTCGAGCCCCGGGAGCACCGGGGAGCTGTTTTTT
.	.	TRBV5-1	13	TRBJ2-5	CASRKGVQETQYF	TGCGCCAGCAGGAAGGGAGTCCAAGAGACCCAGTACTTC
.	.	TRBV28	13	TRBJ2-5	CASSFERKETQYF	TGTGCCAGCAGTTTTGAGAGAAAAGAGACCCAGTACTTC
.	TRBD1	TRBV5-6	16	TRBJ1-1	CASRFGQVAVVTEAFF	TGTGCCAGCAGATTTGGACAGGTCGCGGTAGTCACTGAAGCTTTCTTT
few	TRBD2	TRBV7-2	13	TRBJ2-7	CASSLAGGREQYF	TGTGCCAGCAGCTTAGCGGGAGGGAGGGAGCAGTACTTC
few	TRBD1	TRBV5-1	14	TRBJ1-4	CASSSTGGNEKLFF	TGCGCCAGCAGCTCGACAGGGGGTAATGAAAAACTGTTTTTT
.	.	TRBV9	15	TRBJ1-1	CASSVRGGLNTEAFF	TGTGCCAGCAGCGTGAGGGGGGGGCTGAACACTGAAGCTTTCTTT
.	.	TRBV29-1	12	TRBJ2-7	CSVEGASDEQYF	TGCAGCGTTGAGGGGGCTAGTGACGAGCAGTACTTC
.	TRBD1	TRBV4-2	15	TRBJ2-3	CASSQGTGPTDTQYF	TGTGCCAGCAGCCAAGGGACAGGGCCAACAGATACGCAGTATTTT
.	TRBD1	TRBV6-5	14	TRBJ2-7	CASSWDRGSYEQYF	TGTGCCAGCAGTTGGGACAGGGGCTCCTACGAGCAGTACTTC
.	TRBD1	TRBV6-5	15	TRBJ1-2	CASSYVGQGNYGYTF	TGTGCCAGCAGTTACGTGGGACAGGGGAACTATGGCTACACCTTC
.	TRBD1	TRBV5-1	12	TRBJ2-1	CASRLGQGLQFF	TGCGCCAGCAGGCTGGGACAGGGGCTTCAGTTCTTC
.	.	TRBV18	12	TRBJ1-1	CASSGQNTEAFF	TGTGCCAGCTCAGGACAGAACACTGAAGCTTTCTTT
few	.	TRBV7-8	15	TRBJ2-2	CASSSTGFDTGELFF	TGTGCCAGCAGCTCCACAGGGTTCGACACCGGGGAGCTGTTTTTT
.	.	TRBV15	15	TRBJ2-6	CATSLGGSGANVLTF	TGTGCCACCAGCCTTGGGGGGTCTGGGGCCAACGTCCTGACTTTC
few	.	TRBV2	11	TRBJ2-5	CASSAEETQYF	TGTGCCAGCAGTGCGGAAGAGACCCAGTACTTC
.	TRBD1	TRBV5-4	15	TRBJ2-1	CASSHDRALRNEQFF	TGTGCCAGCAGCCACGACAGGGCCCTACGCAATGAGCAGTTCTTC
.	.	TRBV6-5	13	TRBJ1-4	CASSYTVNEKLFF	TGTGCCAGCAGTTACACAGTAAATGAAAAACTGTTTTTT
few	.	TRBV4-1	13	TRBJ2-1	CASKEGSYNEQFF	TGCGCCAGCAAGGAAGGGAGTTACAATGAGCAGTTCTTC
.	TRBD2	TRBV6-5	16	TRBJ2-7	CASSYGRLAGSHEQYF	TGTGCCAGCAGTTACGGCCGACTAGCGGGGAGCCACGAGCAGTACTTC
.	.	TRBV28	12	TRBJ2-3	CASKRGADTQYF	TGTGCCAGCAAACGGGGGGCGGATACGCAGTATTTT
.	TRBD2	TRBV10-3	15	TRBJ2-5	CAISENSGRWETQYF	TGTGCCATCAGTGAGAACAGCGGGAGGTGGGAGACCCAGTACTTC
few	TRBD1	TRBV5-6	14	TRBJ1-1	CASSRGQLNTEAFF	TGTGCCAGCAGCCGGGGACAGTTGAACACTGAAGCTTTCTTT
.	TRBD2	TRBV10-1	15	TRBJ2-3	CASSGLAGGWDTQYF	TGCGCCAGCAGCGGACTAGCGGGGGGGTGGGATACGCAGTATTTT
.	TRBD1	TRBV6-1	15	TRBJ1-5	CASRSRTGGSQPQHF	TGTGCCAGCAGGTCAAGGACAGGGGGCAGCCAGCCCCAGCATTTT
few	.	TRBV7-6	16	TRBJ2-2	CASSAQTGTNTGELFF	TGTGCCAGCAGCGCCCAAACGGGAACGAACACCGGGGAGCTGTTTTTT
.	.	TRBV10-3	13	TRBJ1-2	CAIRYQGSYGYTF	TGTGCCATCAGATACCAGGGGTCGTATGGCTACACCTTC
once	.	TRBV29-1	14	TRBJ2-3	CSVGPQGLVDTQYF	TGCAGCGTTGGCCCACAGGGCCTCGTTGATACGCAGTATTTT
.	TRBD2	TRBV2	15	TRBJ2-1	CASSIPAGGIDEQFF	TGTGCCAGCAGTATCCCGGCGGGGGGGATAGATGAGCAGTTCTTC
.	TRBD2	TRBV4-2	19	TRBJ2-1	CASSRATGSSGSIRIEQFF	TGTGCCAGCAGCCGCGCGACGGGGAGTAGCGGGAGCATTAGGATTGAGCAGTTCTTC
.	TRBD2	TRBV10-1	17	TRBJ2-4	CASSEQGLAGNKNIQYF	TGCGCCAGCAGTGAGCAGGGACTAGCGGGGAACAAAAACATTCAGTACTTC
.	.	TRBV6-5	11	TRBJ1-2	CASSYLGGYTF	TGTGCCAGCAGTTACCTCGGGGGCTACACCTTC
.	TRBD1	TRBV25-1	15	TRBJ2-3	CASSEWGTGVFGVFF	TGTGCCAGCAGTGAATGGGGGACAGGGGTATTTGGGGTGTTTTTT
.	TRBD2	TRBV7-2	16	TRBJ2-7	CASSFPLAGGYYEQYF	TGTGCCAGCAGCTTTCCTCTAGCGGGAGGTTACTACGAGCAGTACTTC
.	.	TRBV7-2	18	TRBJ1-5	CASSFGVKQEISNQPQHF	TGTGCCAGCAGCTTTGGGGTTAAACAGGAAATTAGCAATCAGCCCCAGCATTTT
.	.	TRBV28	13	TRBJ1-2	CASRTGPFYGYTF	TGTGCCAGCAGGACAGGCCCTTTCTATGGCTACACCTTC